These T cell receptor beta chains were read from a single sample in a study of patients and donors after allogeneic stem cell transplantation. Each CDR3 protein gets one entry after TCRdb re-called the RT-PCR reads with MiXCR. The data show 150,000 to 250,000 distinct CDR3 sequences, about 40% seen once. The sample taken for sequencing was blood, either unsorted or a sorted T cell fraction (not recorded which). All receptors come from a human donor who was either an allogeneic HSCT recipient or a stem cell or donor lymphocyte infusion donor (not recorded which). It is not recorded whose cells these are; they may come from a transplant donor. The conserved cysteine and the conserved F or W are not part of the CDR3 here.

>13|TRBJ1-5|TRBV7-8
ASSWNRGRNQPQH
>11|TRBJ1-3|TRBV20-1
SAKRGAGNTIY
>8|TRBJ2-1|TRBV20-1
SARTNEQF
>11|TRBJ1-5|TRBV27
ASSATGNQPQH
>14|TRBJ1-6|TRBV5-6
ASSWSNRGGNSPLH
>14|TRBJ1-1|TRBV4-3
ASSQYRGLGGTEAF
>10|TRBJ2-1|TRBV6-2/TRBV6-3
ASSYGTEILF
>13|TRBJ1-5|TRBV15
ATSSRRGPNQPQH
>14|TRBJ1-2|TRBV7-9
ASTTPNAGTAYGYT
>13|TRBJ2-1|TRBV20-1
SAPLTSGRGNEQF
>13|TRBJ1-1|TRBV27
ASSLTRDRATEAF
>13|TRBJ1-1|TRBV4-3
ASSQDPGSDTEAF
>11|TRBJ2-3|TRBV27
ASIGGRGDTQY
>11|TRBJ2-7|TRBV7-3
ASGNSASYEQY
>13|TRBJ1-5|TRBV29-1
SVVWAGIRNQPQH
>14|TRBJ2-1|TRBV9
ASSVGAGLEGNEQF
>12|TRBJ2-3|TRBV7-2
ASSSSGRRDTQY
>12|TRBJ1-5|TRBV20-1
SAIAGTGHQPQH
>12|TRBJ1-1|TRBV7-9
ASSPRDRVTEAF
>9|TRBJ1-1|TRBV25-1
ASSGLNGPF
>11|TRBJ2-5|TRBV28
ASRHQGEASQY
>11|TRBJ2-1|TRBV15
ATSAQGSNEQF
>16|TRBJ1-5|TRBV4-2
ASSQDPQGARGNQPQH
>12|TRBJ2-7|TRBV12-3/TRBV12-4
ASTEQGSSYEQY
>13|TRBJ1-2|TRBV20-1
REGTASETNYGYT
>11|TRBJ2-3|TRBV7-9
ASSFGQIDTQY
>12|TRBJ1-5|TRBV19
ASNPGLSNQPQH
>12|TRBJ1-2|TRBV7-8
ASSNMPRGYGYT
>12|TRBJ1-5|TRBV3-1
ASSRDSSNQPQH
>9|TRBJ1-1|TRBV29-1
SVVSDTEAF
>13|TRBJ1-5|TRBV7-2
ASSSGTGGNQPQH
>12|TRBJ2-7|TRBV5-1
ASSLETSGGKQY
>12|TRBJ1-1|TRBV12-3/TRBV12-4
ASSFQGLDTEAF
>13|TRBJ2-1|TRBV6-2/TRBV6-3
ASSPAGAFISEQF
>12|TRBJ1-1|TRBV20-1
SARPTMGDTEAF
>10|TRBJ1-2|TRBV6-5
ASSYQGIGYT
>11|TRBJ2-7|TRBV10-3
AIGKGRDYEQY
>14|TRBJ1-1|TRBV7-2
ASSYPGKGLGTEAF
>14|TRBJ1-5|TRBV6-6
ASSYVRARRNQPQH
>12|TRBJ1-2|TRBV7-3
ASSQNPGGAGYT
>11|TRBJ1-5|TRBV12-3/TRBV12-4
ASRAYSNQPQH
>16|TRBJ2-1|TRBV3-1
ASSQFKGLARSYNEQF
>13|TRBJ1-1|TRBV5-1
ASKEWEGSNTEAF
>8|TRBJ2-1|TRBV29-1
SVGYNEQF
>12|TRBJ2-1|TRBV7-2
ASSLFPSRNEQF